These T cell receptor beta chains were read from a single sample in a study of blood T cell repertoires in COVID-19. Profiled with immunoSEQ multiplex PCR; TCRdb holds only in-frame clones, not every one. This table holds about 260,000 clones, about 88% found once. The sequencing sample was made of peripheral blood. The receptors come from a man younger than 35 with active or convalescent COVID-19. Each CDR3 is given with its conserved first and last residue. D genes are given only for firm matches. Rows give clone size only sometimes, using once, few, many, or a class for an expanded clone.

abundance	len	v_gene	j_gene	d_gene	CDR3nt	CDR3aa
-	13	TRBV9	TRBJ1-2	-	TGTGCCAGCAGCCCCACCTATACCCACGGCTACACCTTC	CASSPTYTHGYTF
-	15	TRBV11-3	TRBJ2-3	-	TGTGCCAGCAACCCTAGAGCGGGCCTCCTGGATACGCAGTATTTT	CASNPRAGLLDTQYF
-	14	TRBV7-2	TRBJ1-2	-	TGTGCCAGCAGCCCGAGGCGTCGGGATTATGGCTACACCTTC	CASSPRRRDYGYTF
-	16	TRBV3-1/TRBV3-2	TRBJ1-4	TRBD1	TGTGCCAGCAGCCATCCTTCGACAGGGGAGGGAAAAAAACTGTTTTTT	CASSHPSTGEGKKLFF
-	13	TRBV19	TRBJ1-2	-	TGTGCCAGTAGTATAGAGGAGGGTTTAAGCTACACCTTC	CASSIEEGLSYTF
-	19	TRBV6-2/TRBV6-3	TRBJ2-1	TRBD2	TGTGCCAGCAGTTACGCCGGACTAGCGGGAGGGCCCGGCTTTAATGAGCAGTTCTTC	CASSYAGLAGGPGFNEQFF
-	16	TRBV6-5	TRBJ1-6	-	TGTGCCAGCAGTTACTATTTTAGTACTAACAATTCACCCCTCCACTTT	CASSYYFSTNNSPLHF
-	14	TRBV29-1	TRBJ1-5	TRBD1	TGCAGCGTTACCGGGACAGATAGCAATCAGCCCCAGCATTTT	CSVTGTDSNQPQHF
-	16	TRBV5-6	TRBJ1-3	-	TGTGCCAGCAGCTTTTCGACAGGCTTCTCTGGAAACACCATATATTTT	CASSFSTGFSGNTIYF
-	15	TRBV2	TRBJ1-4	TRBD1	TGTGCCAGCAGGACACAGGGGCAGTCTAATGAAAAACTGTTTTTT	CASRTQGQSNEKLFF
-	12	TRBV2	TRBJ2-7	-	TGTGCCAGCGAGGCATCCCCGGTCGAGCAGTACTTC	CASEASPVEQYF
once	13	TRBV12-3/TRBV12-4	TRBJ1-2	-	TGTGCCAGCAGTTTATCCAGACTCTATGGCTACACCTTC	CASSLSRLYGYTF
-	14	TRBV6-2/TRBV6-3	TRBJ1-5	TRBD1	TGTGCCAGCAGCGAGGACAGGGTGAGTCAGCCCCAGCATTTT	CASSEDRVSQPQHF
-	14	TRBV10-1	TRBJ2-3	-	TGCGCCAGCAGTGTAGGCCCACAGCGGGATACGCAGTATTTT	CASSVGPQRDTQYF
-	14	TRBV20-1	TRBJ2-7	-	TGCAGTGCTAGTGGACTTATAGAAGTAGGCGAGCAGTACTTC	CSASGLIEVGEQYF
-	12	TRBV7-9	TRBJ2-7	-	TGTGCCAGCACAGGCGGGACCCTCGAGCAGTACTTC	CASTGGTLEQYF
-	16	TRBV14	TRBJ2-7	TRBD2	TGTGCCAGCAGCCAAGTGTCGGGCCTAGCGGCCTACGAGCAGTACTTC	CASSQVSGLAAYEQYF
-	12	TRBV13	TRBJ2-7	-	TGTGCCAGCAGCCGAGGACTCCACGAGCAGTACTTC	CASSRGLHEQYF
-	15	TRBV4-3	TRBJ1-1	-	TGCGCCAGCAGCCAAGTATTCTTCCCGAACACTGAAGCTTTCTTT	CASSQVFFPNTEAFF
-	14	TRBV30	TRBJ2-7	TRBD2	TGTGCCTGGCAGTTCGCAGCGGGGAGATACGAGCAGTACTTC	CAWQFAAGRYEQYF
many	16	TRBV23-1	TRBJ2-3	TRBD2	TGCGCCAGCAGTCGGTTCTCGCGGGAGTGCACAGATACGCAGTATTTT	CASSRFSRECTDTQYF
once	17	TRBV4-2	TRBJ2-1	-	TGTGCCAGCAGCCAAGGTAGTAGTAAGAGCTCCTACAATGAGCAGTTCTTC	CASSQGSSKSSYNEQFF
-	13	TRBV7-9	TRBJ1-1	TRBD1	TGTGCCAGCAGCTCTGAGTCGGGACAGAAAGCTTTCTTT	CASSSESGQKAFF
-	22	TRBV6-7	TRBJ2-2	TRBD2	TGTGCCAGCACCCATCACACGGGAGGGACTAGCGGGACGAGAACATACACCGGGGAGCTGTTTTTT	CASTHHTGGTSGTRTYTGELFF
-	17	TRBV27	TRBJ1-4	-	TGTGCCAGCAGTTGGGAAGGGGTTACAGCAACTAATGAAAAACTGTTTTTT	CASSWEGVTATNEKLFF
-	14	TRBV7-9	TRBJ2-5	TRBD2	TGTGCCAGCAGCCTGCTGACTAGCCAGGAGACCCAGTACTTC	CASSLLTSQETQYF
-	14	TRBV11-3	TRBJ1-1	-	TGTGCCAGCAGCCAGGTCAGGGGGAACACTGAAGCTTTCTTT	CASSQVRGNTEAFF
-	15	TRBV4-3	TRBJ1-2	TRBD1	TGCGCCAGCAGCCAATCCGGGACAGCAGAATATGGCTACACCTTC	CASSQSGTAEYGYTF
-	14	TRBV27	TRBJ2-7	-	TGTGCCAGCAGTCTAGACTGGAGCTCCTACGAGCAGTACTTC	CASSLDWSSYEQYF
-	17	TRBV10-2	TRBJ2-1	TRBD2	TGCGCCAGCAGTGATCAAGTGAGAGCGGGGGGACTCAATGAGCAGTTCTTC	CASSDQVRAGGLNEQFF
-	15	TRBV5-6	TRBJ2-5	-	TGTGCCAGCAGCTTATTTGAGGCAGGGGCAGAGACCCAGTACTTC	CASSLFEAGAETQYF
once	15	TRBV6-5	TRBJ2-5	TRBD2	TGTGCCAGCCAGACCGGGACTAGCAGTTCGGAGACCCAGTACTTC	CASQTGTSSSETQYF
-	15	TRBV6-5	TRBJ1-3	-	TGTGCCAGCAGTTACGCCGGGGGGTCTGGAAACACCATATATTTT	CASSYAGGSGNTIYF
-	14	TRBV24-1	TRBJ1-5	TRBD1	TGTGCCACCGGGGGACAGGGGGCCTATCAGCCCCAGCATTTT	CATGGQGAYQPQHF